The 8 T cell receptor beta chains reported below all come from one sample, sequenced in a study of response to subunit inactivated influenza vaccine. TCRdb re-called the RT-PCR reads with MiXCR, one entry per CDR3 protein. The data contain around 200,000 distinct CDR3 sequences, roughly an eighth of them singletons. The input for sequencing was CD8+ T cells sorted from PBMCs, taken 5 days after vaccination. Receptor source: a man aged 50 or older who received an inactivated influenza vaccine.

The chain combines TRBV3-1 with TRBJ2-3; D gene uncertain. Germline CDR1 and CDR2: LGHDT and YNNKEL (reference sequence). V lost 0 bases to trimming and J lost 1 base, with 17 bases between them. CDR3 length: 18 residues. CDR3 amino acids: CASSQDPLASSGTDTQYF. The CDR3 nucleotides read TGTGCCAGCAGCCAAGACCCCTTAGCCTCTTCGGGCACAGATACGCAGTATTTT.

This clonotype appeared a few times. The rearrangement joins TRBV19 to TRBJ2-2; no definite D call. The CDR3 sequence is 13 residues long. Per germline, CDR1 LNHDA and CDR2 SQIVND (reference sequence). CDR3 nucleotide sequence: TGTGCGAGCACGGGCCGGTGGGACGGGGAGCTGTTTTTT. Encoded protein: CASTGRWDGELFF. Based on the CDR3 plus reference TRBV19 and TRBJ2-2, the full variable domain is DGGITQSPKYLFRKEGQNVTLSCEQNLNHDAMYWYRQDPGQGLRLIYYSQIVNDFQKGDIAEGYSVSREKKESFPLTVTSAQKNPTAFYLCASTGRWDGELFFGEGSRLTVL.

This clonotype was seen only a few times. The chain couples TRBV12-3 or TRBV12-4 to TRBJ2-3, with D tentatively TRBD2 (6 bases). The V gene lost 7 bases and the J gene lost 4 bases, with 21 bases spanning the gap. The CDR3 has 16 amino acids. The CDR3 region is CASNQRAGRSADTQYF. CDR3 sequence (DNA): TGTGCCAGCAACCAGCGGGCGGGAAGAAGTGCAGATACGCAGTATTTT.

This clonotype was counted only a few times. The chain uses TRBV28 and TRBJ2-7; the D call may be TRBD1 or TRBD2 (5 bases each). CDR1 and CDR2 (germline): MDHEN, SYDVKM. The V gene lost 7 bases and the J gene lost 3 bases, with 13 bases spanning the gap. The CDR3 is 13 residues long. In nucleotides, the CDR3 is TGTGCCAGCAAGGTGGGGCGGGTCTACGAGCAGTACTTC. Translation: CASKVGRVYEQYF.

V gene TRBV2 combines with J gene TRBJ2-2; D is unresolved. CDR1 SNHLY and CDR2 FYNNEI come from the germline V gene. Deletions cut 8 bases from V and 6 bases from J, with 10 bases between. This CDR3 is 12 amino acids long. CDR3 sequence (DNA): TGTGCCAGCTGTGTGGGGTCCGGGGAGCTGTTTTTT. Encoded protein: CASCVGSGELFF.

The chain combines TRBV4-2 with TRBJ2-7, with D maybe TRBD1 (5 bases). The germline V and J ends were trimmed by 6 bases and 6 bases, with 18 bases remaining between them. CDR3 length equals 14 residues. The germline CDR1 and CDR2 sequences are LGHNA and YNFKEQ. As DNA, the CDR3 is TGTGCCAGCAGTCCCCTTCTGACAGCCCTCGAGCAGTACTTC. This codes for CASSPLLTALEQYF.

The rearrangement joins TRBV9 to TRBJ2-3; the D gene could be TRBD1 or TRBD2 (6 bases each). Trimming stripped 3 bases from V and 4 bases from J, with 12 bases between. CDR3 length equals 14 residues. CDR1 SGDLS and CDR2 YYNGEE come from the germline V gene. CDR3 amino acids: CASSGGAPPDTQYF. The CDR3 DNA reads as TGTGCCAGCAGCGGGGGGGCCCCCCCAGATACGCAGTATTTT.

This clonotype appeared a few times. The J gene is TRBJ2-3, the V gene TRBV10-1, with 11 bases identical to TRBD2. CDR3 length: 16 residues. With 6 bases clipped from V and 7 bases from J, the junction kept 12 bases outside the gene matches. Germline values: CDR1 WNHNN, CDR2 SYGVQD (reference sequence). CDR3 region: CASSNLAGGPGNTQYF. CDR3 bases: TGCGCCAGCAGCAATCTAGCGGGGGGTCCGGGGAATACGCAGTATTTT.